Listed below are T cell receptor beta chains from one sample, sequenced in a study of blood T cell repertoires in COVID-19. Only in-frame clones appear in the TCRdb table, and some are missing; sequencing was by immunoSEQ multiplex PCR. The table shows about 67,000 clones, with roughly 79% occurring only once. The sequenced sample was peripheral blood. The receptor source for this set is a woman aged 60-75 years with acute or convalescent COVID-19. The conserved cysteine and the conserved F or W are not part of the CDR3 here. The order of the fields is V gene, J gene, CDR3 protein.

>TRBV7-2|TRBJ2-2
ASSLERVTGELF
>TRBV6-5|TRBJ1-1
ASSYGQGVNTEAF
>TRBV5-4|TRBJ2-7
ASTIDRVDEQY
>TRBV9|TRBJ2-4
ASSPRGGGFNIQY
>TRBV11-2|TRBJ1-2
ASSLEGTVSGGYT
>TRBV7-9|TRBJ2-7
ASSLLYEQY
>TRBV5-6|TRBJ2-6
ASSSQGNNVLT
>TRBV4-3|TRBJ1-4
ASSQDRGEKLF
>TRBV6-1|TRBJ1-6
ASSEFGAAPLH
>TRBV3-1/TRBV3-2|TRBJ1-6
TSSPGYSPLH
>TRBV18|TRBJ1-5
ASSPAGPNQPQH